This T cell receptor (beta chain) was documented in a study of T cell changes during pregnancy in multiple sclerosis. The data were produced by immunoSEQ multiplex PCR, yet TCRdb's version contains in-frame clones alone and is incomplete. The data show roughly 58,000 clones, 94% seen once. The germline gives CDR1 ENHRY, CDR2 SYGVKD. V lost 0 bases to trimming and J lost 8 bases; unmatched junction nucleotides: 7. The CDR3 totals 18 residues. The TCR comes from a female donor with multiple sclerosis, enrolled in a pregnancy study. The material sequenced was CD8+ T cells from peripheral blood mononuclear cells, taken in the third trimester of pregnancy. The chain links TRBV10-3 to TRBJ2-1, with 16 bases lining up with TRBD2. CDR3 sequence: CAISESGLAGGPIDEQFF. The CDR3, as DNA: TGTGCCATCAGTGAGTCGGGACTAGCGGGAGGGCCTATCGATGAGCAGTTCTTC.